This T cell receptor (beta chain) was captured in a study of tumor-infiltrating lymphocytes in primary liver carcinoma. In the study overall: Tumors were stage T1-T3 N0M0, 4.2 to 10 cm across.

This clonotype was found many times. Its antigen is still unknown. This CDR3 comprises 15 residues. The ends were cut back, 3 bases at V and 0 bases at J, with 9 bases in the middle. Looked up from germline, CDR1 is SGHNT and CDR2 is YENEEA. For blood RNA, unsorted whole blood served as the source, and germline DNA was extracted too. Study-level findings and limits: Compared with tumor region pairs, tumor-adjacent and tumor-blood pairs overlapped less.

Starting from 450 to 500 ng of total RNA, TCR beta cDNA was produced with a primer in the constant region. Researchers made the TCR beta libraries by running three nested multiplex PCR rounds with slightly modified ARM-PCR. Investigators reported that the first two PCR rounds, at about 9 cycles each, used TRBV1-TRBV30 forward primers with a C-beta reverse primer. TCRdb reanalysed the multiplex PCR reads using MiXCR and keeps one entry per CDR3 protein. The sample carries roughly 180,000 distinct CDR3 sequences, about 60% recorded once. The chain recombines TRBV11-3 with TRBJ2-1, with D hard to call. The clonotype originates from a man aged 35-49 years with primary liver carcinoma and hepatitis B virus infection. Sequenced: peripheral blood. This chain's CDR3 is CASSLDLSSYNEQFF. The CDR3 bases are TGTGCCAGCAGCTTGGACCTAAGCTCCTACAATGAGCAGTTCTTC.